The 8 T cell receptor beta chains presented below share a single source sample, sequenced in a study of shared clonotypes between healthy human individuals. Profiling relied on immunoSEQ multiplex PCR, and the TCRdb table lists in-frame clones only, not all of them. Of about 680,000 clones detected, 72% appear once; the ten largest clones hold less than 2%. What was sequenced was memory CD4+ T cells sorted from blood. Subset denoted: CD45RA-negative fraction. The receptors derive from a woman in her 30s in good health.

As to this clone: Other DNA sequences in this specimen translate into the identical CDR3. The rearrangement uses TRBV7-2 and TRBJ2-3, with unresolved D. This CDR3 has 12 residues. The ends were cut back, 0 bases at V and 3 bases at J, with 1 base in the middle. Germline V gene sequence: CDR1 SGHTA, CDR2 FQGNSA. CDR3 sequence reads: CASSLATDTQYF. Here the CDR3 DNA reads TGTGCCAGCAGCTTAGCAACAGATACGCAGTATTTT.

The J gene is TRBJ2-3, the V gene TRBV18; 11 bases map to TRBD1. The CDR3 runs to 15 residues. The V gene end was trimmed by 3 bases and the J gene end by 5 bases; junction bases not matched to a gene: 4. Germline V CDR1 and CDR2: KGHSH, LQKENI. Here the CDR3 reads CASSPRTGGEDTQYF. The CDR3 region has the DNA TGTGCCAGCTCACCGCGGACAGGGGGCGAAGATACGCAGTATTTT.

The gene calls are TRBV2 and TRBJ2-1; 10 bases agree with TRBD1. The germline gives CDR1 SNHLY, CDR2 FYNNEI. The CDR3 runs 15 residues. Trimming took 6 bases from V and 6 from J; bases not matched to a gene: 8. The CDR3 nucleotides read TGTGCCAGCAGCCCGGGACAGGGGACCCGCAATGAGCAGTTCTTC. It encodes CASSPGQGTRNEQFF.

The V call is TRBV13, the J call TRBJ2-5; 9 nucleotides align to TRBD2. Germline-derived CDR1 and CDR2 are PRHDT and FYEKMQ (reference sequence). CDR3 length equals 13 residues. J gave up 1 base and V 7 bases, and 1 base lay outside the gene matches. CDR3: CASTGLAQETQYF. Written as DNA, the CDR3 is TGTGCCAGCACGGGACTAGCCCAAGAGACCCAGTACTTC.

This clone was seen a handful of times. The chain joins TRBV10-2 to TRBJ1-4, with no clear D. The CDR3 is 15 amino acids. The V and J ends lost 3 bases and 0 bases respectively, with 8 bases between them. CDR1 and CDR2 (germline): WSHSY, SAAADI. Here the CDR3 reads CASSDTGATNEKLFF. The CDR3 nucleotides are TGCGCCAGCAGTGATACGGGAGCAACTAATGAAAAACTGTTTTTT.

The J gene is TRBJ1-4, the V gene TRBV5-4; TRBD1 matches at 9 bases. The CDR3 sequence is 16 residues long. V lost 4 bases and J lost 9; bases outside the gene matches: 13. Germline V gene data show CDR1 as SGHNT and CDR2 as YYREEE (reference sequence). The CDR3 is CASSQGQGPPRKKLFF. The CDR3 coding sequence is TGTGCCAGCAGCCAGGGACAGGGTCCTCCACGGAAAAAACTGTTTTTT.

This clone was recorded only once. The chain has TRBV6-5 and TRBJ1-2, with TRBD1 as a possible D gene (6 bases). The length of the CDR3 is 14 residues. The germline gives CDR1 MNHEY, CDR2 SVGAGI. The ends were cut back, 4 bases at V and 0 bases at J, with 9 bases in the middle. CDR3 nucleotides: TGTGCCAGCAGTTCGGACAGAGCTAACTATGGCTACACCTTC. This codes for CASSSDRANYGYTF.

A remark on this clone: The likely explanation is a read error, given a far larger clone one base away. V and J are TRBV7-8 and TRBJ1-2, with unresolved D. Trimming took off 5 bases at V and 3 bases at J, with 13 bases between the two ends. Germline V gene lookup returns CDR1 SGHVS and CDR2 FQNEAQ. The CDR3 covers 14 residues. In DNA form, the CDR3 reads TGTGCCAGCAGCCCCGCCCCGGAGGACTATGGCTACACCTTC. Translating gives CASSPAPEDYGYTF.